This passage covers 24 T cell receptor beta chains from one sample sequenced in a study of blood T cell repertoires in COVID-19. The repertoire was sequenced with immunoSEQ multiplex PCR; TCRdb's copy has only in-frame clones and lacks some. In the table there are more than 75,000 clones, roughly 80% of which are singletons. The sample was peripheral blood. The receptors originated from a woman of 80 years or more with active or convalescent COVID-19.

The chain combines TRBV2 with TRBJ2-5; 7 nucleotides agree with TRBD2. J gave up 4 bases and V 6 bases, and 2 bases lay outside the gene matches. Per germline, CDR1 SNHLY and CDR2 FYNNEI. The CDR3 has 12 residues. Here the CDR3 reads CASSGGGETQYF. In DNA, the CDR3 is TGTGCCAGCAGCGGCGGGGGAGAGACCCAGTACTTC.

This clone was observed a handful of times. The J gene is TRBJ2-6, the V gene TRBV11-1, with 7 nucleotides matching TRBD1. CDR3 length: 14 amino acids. Per germline, CDR1 SGHAT and CDR2 FQDESV (reference sequence). The trim removed 5 bases at V and 12 bases at J, leaving 10 bases unmatched. The CDR3 protein is CASSRSDRAGVLTF. CDR3 bases: TGTGCCAGCAGCCGCTCAGACAGGGCCGGCGTCCTGACTTTC.

This clone was observed a handful of times. V usage is TRBV4-1 and J usage is TRBJ1-1, with a weak D call TRBD1 (5 bases). Trimming took 2 bases from V and 1 from J, leaving 17 bases between them. The CDR3 has 17 amino acids. Looked up from germline, CDR1 is MGHRA and CDR2 is YSYEKL. CDR3 amino acids: CASSQPPGVYENTEAFF. As DNA, the CDR3 is TGCGCCAGCAGCCAACCTCCGGGGGTCTATGAGAACACTGAAGCTTTCTTT.

The chain recombines TRBV2 with TRBJ1-1; D is undetermined. Trimming removed 5 bases at V and 1 base at J, with 11 bases between. There are 14 residues in the CDR3. The germline gives CDR1 SNHLY, CDR2 FYNNEI. The CDR3 here is CASSIYRENTEAFF. The CDR3 DNA is TGTGCCAGCAGTATCTATCGGGAGAACACTGAAGCTTTCTTT.

V and J are TRBV12-5 and TRBJ2-3, with TRBD2 matching over 9 bases. This CDR3 region has 16 residues. V dropped 7 bases and J dropped 3; count of bases not matched to a gene: 11. The germline V gene encodes CDR1 LGHNT and CDR2 FRNRAP. CDR3: CASAIGSGSGTDTQYF. CDR3 bases: TGTGCTAGTGCGATCGGTAGCGGGAGTGGGACAGATACGCAGTATTTT. The whole variable domain, filled in from reference TRBV12-5 and TRBJ2-3, reads DARVTQTPRHKVTEMGQEVTMRCQPILGHNTVFWYRQTMMQGLELLAYFRNRAPLDDSGMPKDRFSAEMPDATLATLKIQPSEPRDSAVYFCASAIGSGSGTDTQYFGPGTRLTVL.

This clone was picked up one time. The chain is built from TRBV4-2 and TRBJ2-3; 7 nucleotides align to TRBD2. CDR1 is LGHNA, CDR2 YNFKEQ, per germline. The J segment lost 0 bases and the V segment lost 0 bases, leaving 6 bases of the junction unmatched. This CDR3 is built from 17 residues. The CDR3 sequence: CASSQEFSGLSTDTQYF. The DNA of the CDR3 is TGTGCCAGCAGCCAAGAGTTTAGCGGGCTCAGCACAGATACGCAGTATTTT.

This clone turned up a few times. V and J are TRBV4-1 and TRBJ1-5, with D perhaps TRBD1 (5 bases). V was trimmed by 0 bases and J by 5 bases, leaving 11 bases between them. CDR1 and CDR2 (germline): MGHRA, YSYEKL. This CDR3 is built from 15 residues. The CDR3 DNA reads TGCGCCAGCAGCCAAGAGGGTTCCAGGGATCAGCCCCAGCATTTT. As protein: CASSQEGSRDQPQHF.

The J gene is TRBJ2-7, the V gene TRBV6-2 or TRBV6-3; D might be TRBD1 (5 bases). V lost 2 bases, J lost 1 base, and 15 bases lay in between. Germline V lookup: CDR1 MNHEY, CDR2 SVGEGT. The CDR3 sequence is 16 residues long. The CDR3 is CASSYPLTALSYEQYF. The CDR3, as DNA: TGTGCCAGCAGTTACCCCTTGACAGCTCTATCCTACGAGCAGTACTTC.

The rearrangement joins TRBV5-6 to TRBJ2-2, with TRBD1 as a possible D gene (6 bases). CDR3 length: 16 residues. V lost 5 bases and J 6 bases, leaving 20 bases between the germline ends. Germline CDR1 reads SGHDT; CDR2 reads YYEEEE. DNA for the CDR3: TGTGCCAGCAGTCTTGGATGGGGGCAGGTATCCGGGGAGCTGTTTTTT. Its translation is CASSLGWGQVSGELFF.

With respect to this clone: Sequence at one end of the junction differs from germline and may be a read error. The chain uses TRBV7-7 and TRBJ2-7; D not resolved. Germline values: CDR1 SSHAT, CDR2 FNYEAQ (reference sequence). This CDR3 region has 15 residues. The CDR3 loop reads CASSLGPEPSYEQYF. The CDR3, as DNA: TGTGCTAGCAGCTTAGGCCCAGAACCCTCCTACGAGCAGTACTTC.

V is TRBV28 and J is TRBJ1-2; D not certain. This CDR3 region has 13 residues. Germline assignment: CDR1 MDHEN and CDR2 SYDVKM. V lost 7 bases to trimming and J lost 7 bases, with 16 bases between them. The CDR3 here is CASTMDGLGGYTF. CDR3 DNA sequence: TGTGCCAGCACCATGGATGGGCTCGGTGGCTACACCTTC.

This clone was picked up one time. The V and J genes are TRBV2 and TRBJ2-5, with 10 bases matching TRBD1. Unmatched junction bases numbered 7, after V lost 8 bases and J lost 7 bases. CDR1 and CDR2 (germline): SNHLY, FYNNEI. The CDR3 sequence is 13 residues long. This CDR3 reads CASVTGGAGTQYF. CDR3 coding DNA: TGTGCCAGCGTGACAGGGGGCGCGGGGACCCAGTACTTC. The full variable domain, rest sourced from reference TRBV2 and TRBJ2-5, is EPEVTQTPSHQVTQMGQEVILRCVPISNHLYFYWYRQILGQKVEFLVSFYNNEISEKSEIFDDQFSVERPDGSNFTLKIRSTKLEDSAMYFCASVTGGAGTQYFGPGTRLLVL.

Only one count was recorded for this clone. V gene TRBV5-1 combines with J gene TRBJ2-5, with 9 nucleotides matching TRBD2. The CDR3 length is 16 residues. J gave up 4 bases and V 3 bases, and 10 bases lay outside the gene matches. The germline CDR1 and CDR2 sequences are SGHRS and YFSETQ. CDR3 protein: CASSSRAGGPAETQYF. CDR3 DNA sequence: TGCGCCAGCAGCTCAAGGGCGGGGGGGCCGGCAGAGACCCAGTACTTC. Complete variable domain (other parts from reference TRBV5-1 and TRBJ2-5): KAGVTQTPRYLIKTRGQQVTLSCSPISGHRSVSWYQQTPGQGLQFLFEYFSETQRNKGNFPGRFSGRQFSNSRSEMNVSTLELGDSALYLCASSSRAGGPAETQYFGPGTRLLVL.

This chain links TRBV7-2 with TRBJ2-1; 7 nucleotides agree with TRBD1. The CDR3 length is 16 residues. The V gene's germline CDR1 is SGHTA and CDR2 FQGNSA. V was pared by 1 base and J by 2 bases, with 5 bases of the junction left unmatched. The CDR3 loop is CASSLDGTGAYNEQFF. Written as DNA, the CDR3 is TGTGCCAGCAGCTTAGACGGAACAGGGGCCTACAATGAGCAGTTCTTC.

The chain joins TRBV5-5 to TRBJ2-1; the match to TRBD2 covers 9 bases. Germline V gives CDR1 SGHKS, CDR2 YYEKEE (reference sequence). After removal of 6 bases from V and 6 bases from J, the junction contained 10 bases not matched to a gene. This CDR3 has 15 residues. The CDR3 spells CASTLSLAGSNEQFF. The CDR3 region has the DNA TGTGCCAGCACCCTATCCCTAGCGGGAAGCAATGAGCAGTTCTTC.

The chain employs TRBV5-5 and TRBJ2-5, with 11 bases fitting TRBD2. Germline V gene data show CDR1 as SGHKS and CDR2 as YYEKEE (reference sequence). V gave up 2 bases and J gave up 5 bases; unmatched junction bases: 11. The CDR3 is 17 residues long. CDR3 protein: CASSFFASGGIGETQYF. Here the CDR3 DNA reads TGTGCCAGCAGCTTTTTTGCTAGCGGGGGGATTGGGGAGACCCAGTACTTC.

This clone has a single count. V is TRBV7-2 and J is TRBJ1-2, with D perhaps matching TRBD1 (5 bases). The germline V gene has CDR1 SGHTA and CDR2 FQGNSA. The CDR3 covers 18 residues. Trimming removed 2 bases at V and 1 base at J, with 20 bases between. CDR3 amino acids: CASSLHAVPGGNNYGYTF. The CDR3 region has the DNA TGTGCCAGCAGCTTACACGCCGTTCCGGGGGGAAATAACTATGGCTACACCTTC.

The V and J genes are TRBV6-5 and TRBJ2-5; perhaps TRBD1 as D (6 bases). Trimming left V 4 bases short and J 2 bases short, with 14 bases between. CDR1 is MNHEY, CDR2 SVGAGI, per germline. The CDR3 sequence is 15 residues long. CDR3: CASSWNPGTQETQYF. CDR3 nucleotides: TGTGCCAGCAGTTGGAACCCCGGGACACAAGAGACCCAGTACTTC.

The chain uses TRBV6-2 or TRBV6-3 and TRBJ2-5, with 7 bases fitting TRBD1. CDR1 and CDR2 (germline): MNHEY, SVGEGT. The junction had 3 bases not matched to a gene; V was cut back by 0 bases and J by 2 bases. The CDR3 totals 15 residues. Here the CDR3 reads CASSYSGQPQETQYF. DNA for the CDR3: TGTGCCAGCAGTTACTCGGGACAGCCACAAGAGACCCAGTACTTC.

V and J are TRBV5-1 and TRBJ2-1; perhaps TRBD2 as D (6 bases). V gave up 4 bases and J gave up 5 bases, with 13 bases separating them. CDR3 size: 14 residues. The germline V gene encodes CDR1 SGHRS and CDR2 YFSETQ. This CDR3 reads CASSPRDSDNEQFF. In DNA form, the CDR3 reads TGCGCCAGCAGCCCCAGGGACTCGGACAATGAGCAGTTCTTC.

The CDR3 is CASSQESGAGWDTQYF. As DNA, the CDR3 is TGCGCCAGCAGCCAAGAATCGGGAGCTGGGTGGGATACGCAGTATTTT. The chain carries TRBV4-3 and TRBJ2-3, with a possible D match to TRBD2 (6 bases). With 0 bases removed from V and 6 bases from J, the gap between germline ends came to 16 bases. Germline CDR1 and CDR2: LGHNA and YSLEER. The CDR3 consists of 16 residues.

The V gene is TRBV21-1, the J gene TRBJ2-3; the D call of TRBD1 is as the table states it, not checked on the DNA. TRBV21-1 is noted as a pseudogene. CDR3 length: 18 residues. For the CDR3, the DNA is TGTGCCAGCAGCAGCGGACCCTCCCCCACAGGGGAACAAGATACGCAGTATTTT. Residues: CASSSGPSPTGEQDTQYF.

The chain recombines TRBV4-1 with TRBJ1-6, with 8 bases identical to TRBD1. The junction had 8 bases not matched to a gene; V was cut back by 5 bases and J by 8 bases. Germline CDR1 is MGHRA and CDR2 is YSYEKL. The CDR3 runs 15 residues. This CDR3 is CASSAQGAGDSPLHF. The CDR3 DNA reads TGCGCCAGCAGCGCGCAGGGGGCCGGGGATTCACCCCTCCACTTT.

This clone appeared a few times. This sequence joins TRBV7-9 and TRBJ2-7, with 7 bases lining up with TRBD1. V lost 5 bases, J lost 5 bases, and 12 bases stayed unmatched. Germline values: CDR1 SEHNR, CDR2 FQNEAQ (reference sequence). This CDR3 region has 15 residues. The CDR3 spells CASSRDQTGKNEQYF. The CDR3 region has the DNA TGTGCCAGCAGCCGCGACCAGACAGGGAAGAACGAGCAGTACTTC. The whole variable domain, filled in from reference TRBV7-9 and TRBJ2-7, reads DTGVSQNPRHKITKRGQNVTFRCDPISEHNRLYWYRQTLGQGPEFLTYFQNEAQLEKSRLLSDRFSAERPKGSFSTLEIQRTEQGDSAMYLCASSRDQTGKNEQYFGPGTRLTVT.